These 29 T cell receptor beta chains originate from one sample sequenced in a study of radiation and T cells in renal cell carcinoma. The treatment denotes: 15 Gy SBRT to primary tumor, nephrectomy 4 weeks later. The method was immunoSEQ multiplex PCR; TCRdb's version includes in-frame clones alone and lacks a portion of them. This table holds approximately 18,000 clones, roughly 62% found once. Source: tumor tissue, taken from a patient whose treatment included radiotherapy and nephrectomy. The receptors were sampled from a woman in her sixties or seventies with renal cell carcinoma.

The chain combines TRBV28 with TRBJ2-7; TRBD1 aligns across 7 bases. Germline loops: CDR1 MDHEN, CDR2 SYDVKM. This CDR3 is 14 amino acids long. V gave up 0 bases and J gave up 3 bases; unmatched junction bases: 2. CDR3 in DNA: TGTGCCAGCAGTTTATGGGGACAGATCTACGAGCAGTACTTC. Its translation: CASSLWGQIYEQYF.

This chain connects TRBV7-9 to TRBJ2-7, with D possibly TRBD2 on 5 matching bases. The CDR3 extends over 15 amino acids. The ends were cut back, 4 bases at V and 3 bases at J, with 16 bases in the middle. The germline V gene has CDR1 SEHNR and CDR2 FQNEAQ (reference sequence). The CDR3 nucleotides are TGTGCCAGCAGCTCCATCGACGGAGACTACTACGAGCAGTACTTC. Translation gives CASSSIDGDYYEQYF.

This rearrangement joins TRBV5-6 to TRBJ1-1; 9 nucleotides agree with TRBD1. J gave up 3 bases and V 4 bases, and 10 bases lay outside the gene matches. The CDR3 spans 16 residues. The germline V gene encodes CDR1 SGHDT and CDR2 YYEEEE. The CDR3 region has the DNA TGTGCCAGCAGCGAGGAGGGACAGGGAGGATACACTGAAGCTTTCTTT. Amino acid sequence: CASSEEGQGGYTEAFF.

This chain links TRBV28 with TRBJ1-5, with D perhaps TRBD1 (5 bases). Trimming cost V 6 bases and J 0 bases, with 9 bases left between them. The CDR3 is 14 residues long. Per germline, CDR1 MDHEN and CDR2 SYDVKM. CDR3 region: CASRETGSNQPQHF. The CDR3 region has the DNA TGTGCCAGCAGGGAAACAGGTAGCAATCAGCCCCAGCATTTT.

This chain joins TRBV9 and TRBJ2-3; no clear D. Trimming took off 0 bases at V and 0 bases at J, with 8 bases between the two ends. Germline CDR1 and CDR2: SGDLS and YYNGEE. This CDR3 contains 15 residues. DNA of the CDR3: TGTGCCAGCAGCGTAGGAGTAGTGAGCACAGATACGCAGTATTTT. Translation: CASSVGVVSTDTQYF.

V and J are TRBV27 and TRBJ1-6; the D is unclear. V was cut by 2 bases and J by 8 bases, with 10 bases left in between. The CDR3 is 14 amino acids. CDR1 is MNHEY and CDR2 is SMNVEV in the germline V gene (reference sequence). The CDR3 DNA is TGTGCCAGCAGTTTAGGGATTAACTATTCACCCCTCCACTTT. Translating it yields CASSLGINYSPLHF.

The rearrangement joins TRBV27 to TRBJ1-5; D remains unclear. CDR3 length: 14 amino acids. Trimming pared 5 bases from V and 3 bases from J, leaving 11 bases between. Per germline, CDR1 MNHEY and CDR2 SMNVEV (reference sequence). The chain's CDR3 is CASSPRGPNQPQHF. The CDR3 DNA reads TGTGCCAGCAGTCCCCGAGGGCCCAATCAGCCCCAGCATTTT.

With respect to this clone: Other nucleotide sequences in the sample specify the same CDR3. The CDR3 DNA sequence: TGCAGTGCGCGCAGCCATTCTGAAGCTTTCTTT. It specifies CSARSHSEAFF. The chain recombines TRBV20-1 with TRBJ1-1; D unclear. The CDR3 runs to 11 residues. Germline CDR1 is DFQATT and CDR2 is SNEGSKA (reference sequence). With 6 bases removed from V and 6 bases from J, the gap between germline ends came to 11 bases.

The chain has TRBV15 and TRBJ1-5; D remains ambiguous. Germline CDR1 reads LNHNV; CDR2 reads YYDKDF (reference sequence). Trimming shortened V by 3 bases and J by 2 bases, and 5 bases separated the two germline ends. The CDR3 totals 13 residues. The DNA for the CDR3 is TGTGCCACCAGCAGGAAAGGCAATCAGCCCCAGCATTTT. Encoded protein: CATSRKGNQPQHF. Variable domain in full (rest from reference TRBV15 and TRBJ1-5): DAMVIQNPRYQVTQFGKPVTLSCSQTLNHNVMYWYQQKSSQAPKLLFHYYDKDFNNEADTPDNFQSRRPNTSFCFLDIRSPGLGDTAMYLCATSRKGNQPQHFGDGTRLSIL.

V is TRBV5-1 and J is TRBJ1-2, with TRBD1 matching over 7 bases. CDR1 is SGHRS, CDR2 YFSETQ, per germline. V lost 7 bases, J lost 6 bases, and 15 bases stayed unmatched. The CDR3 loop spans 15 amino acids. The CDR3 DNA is TGCGCCAGCTTTCCCACCAGGGGGTCTTTGGATGGCTACACCTTC. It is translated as CASFPTRGSLDGYTF.

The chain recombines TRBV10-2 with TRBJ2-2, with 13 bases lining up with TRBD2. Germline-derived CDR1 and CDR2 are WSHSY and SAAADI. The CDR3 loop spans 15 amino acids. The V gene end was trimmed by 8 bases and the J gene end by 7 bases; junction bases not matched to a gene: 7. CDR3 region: CASLTSGGAGGELFF. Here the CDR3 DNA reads TGCGCCAGCTTAACTAGCGGGGGGGCCGGCGGGGAGCTGTTTTTT.

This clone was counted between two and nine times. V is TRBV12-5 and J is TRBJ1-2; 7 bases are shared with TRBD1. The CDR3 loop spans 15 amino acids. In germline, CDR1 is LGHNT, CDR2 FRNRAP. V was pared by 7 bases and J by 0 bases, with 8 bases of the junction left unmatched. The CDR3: CASETGPLANYGYTF. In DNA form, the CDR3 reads TGTGCTAGTGAGACAGGGCCCCTAGCTAACTATGGCTACACCTTC.

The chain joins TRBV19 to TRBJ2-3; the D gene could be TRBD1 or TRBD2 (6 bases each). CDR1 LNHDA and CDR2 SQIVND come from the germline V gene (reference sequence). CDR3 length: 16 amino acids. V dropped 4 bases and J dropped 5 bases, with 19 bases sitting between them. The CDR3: CASSSRGGGQVDTQYF. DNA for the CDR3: TGTGCCAGTAGTAGCCGAGGTGGGGGGCAGGTAGATACGCAGTATTTT. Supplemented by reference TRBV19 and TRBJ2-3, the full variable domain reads DGGITQSPKYLFRKEGQNVTLSCEQNLNHDAMYWYRQDPGQGLRLIYYSQIVNDFQKGDIAEGYSVSREKKESFPLTVTSAQKNPTAFYLCASSSRGGGQVDTQYFGPGTRLTVL.

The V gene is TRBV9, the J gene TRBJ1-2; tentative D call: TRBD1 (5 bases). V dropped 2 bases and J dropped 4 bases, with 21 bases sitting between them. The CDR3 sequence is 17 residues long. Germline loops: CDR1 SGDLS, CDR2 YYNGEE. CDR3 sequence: CASSVEGGVRVFYGYTF. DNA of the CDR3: TGTGCCAGCAGCGTGGAGGGCGGTGTCAGGGTATTCTATGGCTACACCTTC.

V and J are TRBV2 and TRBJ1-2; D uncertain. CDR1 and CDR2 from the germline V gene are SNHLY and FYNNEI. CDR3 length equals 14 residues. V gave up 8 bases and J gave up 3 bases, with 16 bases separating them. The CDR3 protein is CASAGSSRDYGYTF. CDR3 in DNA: TGTGCCAGCGCTGGGTCTTCCCGGGACTATGGCTACACCTTC.

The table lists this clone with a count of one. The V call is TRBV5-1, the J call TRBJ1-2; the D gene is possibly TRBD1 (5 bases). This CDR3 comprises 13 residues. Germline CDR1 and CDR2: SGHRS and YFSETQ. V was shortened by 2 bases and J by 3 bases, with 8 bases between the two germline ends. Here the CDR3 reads CASSFGGDYGYTF. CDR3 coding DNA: TGCGCCAGCAGCTTCGGGGGAGACTATGGCTACACCTTC.

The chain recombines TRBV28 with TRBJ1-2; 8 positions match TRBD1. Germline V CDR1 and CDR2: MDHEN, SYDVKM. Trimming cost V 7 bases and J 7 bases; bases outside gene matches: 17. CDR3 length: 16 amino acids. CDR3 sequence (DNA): TGTGCCAGCACCCTAATGGGGCGGGGGACAGGCTTTGGCTACACCTTC. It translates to CASTLMGRGTGFGYTF.

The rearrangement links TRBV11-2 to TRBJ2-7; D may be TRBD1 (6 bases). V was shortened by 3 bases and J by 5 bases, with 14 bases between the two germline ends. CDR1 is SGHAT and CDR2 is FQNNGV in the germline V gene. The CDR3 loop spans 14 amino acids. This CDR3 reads CASSFQGFPHEQYF. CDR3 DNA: TGTGCCAGCAGCTTTCAGGGGTTCCCCCACGAGCAGTACTTC.

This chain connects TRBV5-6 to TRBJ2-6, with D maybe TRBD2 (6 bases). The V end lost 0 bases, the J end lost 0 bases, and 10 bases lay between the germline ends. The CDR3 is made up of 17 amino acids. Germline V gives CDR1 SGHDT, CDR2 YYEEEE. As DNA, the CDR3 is TGTGCCAGCAGCTTGGTGGGGGGTCGCTCTGGGGCCAACGTCCTGACTTTC. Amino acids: CASSLVGGRSGANVLTF.

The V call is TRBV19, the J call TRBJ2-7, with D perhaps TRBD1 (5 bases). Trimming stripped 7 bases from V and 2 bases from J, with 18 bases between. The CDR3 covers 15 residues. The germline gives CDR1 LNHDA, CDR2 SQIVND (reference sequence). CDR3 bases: TGTGCCAGTAAACTAAAAGGGGCCTCCACCTACGAGCAGTACTTC. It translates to CASKLKGASTYEQYF.

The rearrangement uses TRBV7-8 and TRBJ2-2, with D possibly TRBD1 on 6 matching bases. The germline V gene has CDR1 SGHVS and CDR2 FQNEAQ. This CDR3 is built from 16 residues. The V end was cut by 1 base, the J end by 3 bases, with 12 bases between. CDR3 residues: CASSLVVGGYTGELFF. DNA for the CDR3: TGTGCCAGCAGCTTAGTAGTTGGGGGCTACACCGGGGAGCTGTTTTTT.

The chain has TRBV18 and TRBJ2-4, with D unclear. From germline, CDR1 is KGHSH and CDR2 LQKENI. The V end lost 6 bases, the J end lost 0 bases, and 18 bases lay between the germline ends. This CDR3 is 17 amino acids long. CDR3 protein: CASSPDPSTLAKNIQYF. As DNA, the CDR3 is TGTGCCAGCTCCCCCGACCCATCGACTCTAGCCAAAAACATTCAGTACTTC.

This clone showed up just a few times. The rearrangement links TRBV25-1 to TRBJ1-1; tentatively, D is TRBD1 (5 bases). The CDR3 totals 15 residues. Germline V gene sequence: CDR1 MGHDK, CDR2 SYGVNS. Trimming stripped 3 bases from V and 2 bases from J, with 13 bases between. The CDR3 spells CASSDRAQRNTEAFF. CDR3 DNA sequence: TGTGCCAGCAGTGACAGGGCTCAGCGCAACACTGAAGCTTTCTTT.

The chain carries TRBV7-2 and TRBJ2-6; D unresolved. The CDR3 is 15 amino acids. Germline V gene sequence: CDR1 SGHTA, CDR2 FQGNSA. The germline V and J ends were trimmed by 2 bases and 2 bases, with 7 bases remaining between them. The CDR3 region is CASSLSSTGANVLTF. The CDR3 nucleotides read TGTGCCAGCAGCTTAAGCAGTACTGGGGCCAACGTCCTGACTTTC.

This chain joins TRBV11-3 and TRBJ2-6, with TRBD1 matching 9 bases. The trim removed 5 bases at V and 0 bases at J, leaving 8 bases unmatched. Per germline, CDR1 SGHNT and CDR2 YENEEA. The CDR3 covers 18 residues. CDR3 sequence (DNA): TGTGCCAGCAGCCTACCGGGGACAGGGTACTCTGGGGCCAACGTCCTGACTTTC. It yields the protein CASSLPGTGYSGANVLTF.

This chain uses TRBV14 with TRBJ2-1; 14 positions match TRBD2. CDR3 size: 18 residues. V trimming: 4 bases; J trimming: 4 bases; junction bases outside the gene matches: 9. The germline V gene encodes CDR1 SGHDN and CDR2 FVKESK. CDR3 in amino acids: CASSRKGLAGALYNEQFF. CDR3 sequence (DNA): TGTGCCAGCAGCCGCAAGGGACTAGCGGGGGCGTTATACAATGAGCAGTTCTTC. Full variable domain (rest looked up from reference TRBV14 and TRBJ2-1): EAGVTQFPSHSVIEKGQTVTLRCDPISGHDNLYWYRRVMGKEIKFLLHFVKESKQDESGMPNNRFLAERTGGTYSTLKVQPAELEDSGVYFCASSRKGLAGALYNEQFFGPGTRLTVL.

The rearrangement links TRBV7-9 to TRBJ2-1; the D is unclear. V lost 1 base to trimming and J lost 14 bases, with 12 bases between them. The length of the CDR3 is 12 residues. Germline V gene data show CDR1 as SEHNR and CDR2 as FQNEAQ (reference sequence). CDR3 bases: TGTGCCAGCAGCTTAGAGGCTACTCTCAAGTTCTTC. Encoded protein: CASSLEATLKFF.

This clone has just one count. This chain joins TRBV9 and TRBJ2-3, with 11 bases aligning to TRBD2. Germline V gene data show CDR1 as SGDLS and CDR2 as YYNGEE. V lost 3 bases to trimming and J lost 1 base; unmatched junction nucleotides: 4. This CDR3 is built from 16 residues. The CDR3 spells CASSATSGAGTDTQYF. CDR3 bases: TGTGCCAGCAGCGCGACTAGCGGGGCCGGCACAGATACGCAGTATTTT.

The CDR3 reads CALGQTYNSPLHF. The CDR3 coding sequence is TGTGCCTTGGGCCAGACTTATAATTCACCCCTCCACTTT. This sequence joins TRBV30 and TRBJ1-6; D remains ambiguous. Germline V lookup: CDR1 GTSNPN, CDR2 SVGIG (reference sequence). V was shortened by 7 bases and J by 4 bases, with 11 bases between the two germline ends. CDR3 size: 13 residues.